These 7 T cell receptor beta chains were all obtained from the same sample, sequenced in a study of OX40 agonist ivuxolimab in advanced cancers. Assay: immunoSEQ multiplex PCR; the TCRdb copy retains only in-frame clones and omits some. The table has under 13,000 clones, more than 60% seen once. The sample consisted of CD4+ or CD8+ T cells sorted from blood, taken in a trial of the OX40 agonist ivuxolimab. These receptors originate from an adult with an advanced solid tumor such as melanoma, head and neck, liver or kidney cancer.

V gene TRBV5-1 combines with J gene TRBJ1-4; D uncertain. CDR1 is SGHRS and CDR2 is YFSETQ in the germline V gene. Deletions cut 4 bases from V and 8 bases from J, with 21 bases between. The length of the CDR3 is 16 residues. Written as DNA, the CDR3 is TGCGCCAGCAGCCCCCTGGATCGTGGGTTAGGGGAAAAACTGTTTTTT. Its translation: CASSPLDRGLGEKLFF.

On this clone itself: The sample contains more than one DNA sequence encoding this CDR3. J is TRBJ2-7 and V is TRBV7-9, with D hard to call. The germline V gene encodes CDR1 SEHNR and CDR2 FQNEAQ (reference sequence). The CDR3 totals 13 residues. V was shortened by 1 base and J by 1 base, with 5 bases between the two germline ends. This chain's CDR3 is CASSLVSSYEQYF. The CDR3 region has the DNA TGTGCCAGCAGCTTAGTGTCGTCCTACGAGCAGTACTTC.

The chain couples TRBV2 to TRBJ1-3, with 7 bases fitting TRBD1. Germline V gene lookup returns CDR1 SNHLY and CDR2 FYNNEI. The trim removed 6 bases at V and 2 bases at J, leaving 7 bases unmatched. This CDR3 region has 15 residues. CDR3 region: CASRQTGTPGNTIYF. CDR3 nucleotides: TGTGCCAGCAGGCAGACAGGGACGCCTGGAAACACCATATATTTT.

The rearrangement links TRBV6-6 to TRBJ1-4; D gene uncertain. The V end was cut by 0 bases, the J end by 4 bases, with 9 bases between. CDR3 size: 15 residues. Per the germline V gene, CDR1 is MNHNY and CDR2 is SVGAGI (reference sequence). CDR3 nucleotides: TGTGCCAGCAGTTACTCCGAGGGATATAATGAAAAACTGTTTTTT. Translating gives CASSYSEGYNEKLFF.

This clone was seen only once. J is TRBJ2-6 and V is TRBV7-9, with 10 bases lining up with TRBD1. The germline V gene has CDR1 SEHNR and CDR2 FQNEAQ (reference sequence). The CDR3 is 17 amino acids. V was pared by 4 bases and J by 2 bases, with 5 bases of the junction left unmatched. CDR3 nucleotide sequence: TGTGCCAGCAGCTCCGGGACAGGGGTCCCTGGGGCCAACGTCCTGACTTTC. This encodes CASSSGTGVPGANVLTF.

This clone was seen only once. V is TRBV30 and J is TRBJ2-4; D is ambiguous. The germline gives CDR1 GTSNPN, CDR2 SVGIG (reference sequence). The length of the CDR3 is 14 residues. V shed 3 bases and J shed 1 base, with 10 bases lying between them. The DNA for the CDR3 is TGTGCCTGGAGAAAAACGACGGCCAAAAACATTCAGTACTTC. The encoded protein is CAWRKTTAKNIQYF. Looking up the rest from reference TRBV30 and TRBJ2-4 gives the full variable domain: SQTIHQWPATLVQPVGSPLSLECTVEGTSNPNLYWYRQAAGRGLQLLFYSVGIGQISSEVPQNLSASRPQDRQFILSSKKLLLSDSGFYLCAWRKTTAKNIQYFGAGTRLSVL.

Within the sample, this clone is medium-sized (0.01 to 0.1%). This chain joins TRBV4-1 and TRBJ1-1; possibly TRBD1 for D (5 bases). The ends were cut back, 0 bases at V and 1 base at J, with 9 bases in the middle. The length of the CDR3 is 15 residues. CDR1 and CDR2 (germline): MGHRA, YSYEKL. The CDR3 nucleotides read TGCGCCAGCAGCCAAGACCCCGGGACGAACACTGAAGCTTTCTTT. Translated: CASSQDPGTNTEAFF.